A single sample is the source of the 24 T cell receptor beta chains below, sequenced in a study of T-cell memory formation after mild COVID-19. TCRdb re-called the 5' RACE reads with MiXCR, one entry per CDR3 protein. The sample carries 300,000 to 350,000 distinct CDR3 sequences, around 15% recorded once. The sequenced sample consisted of PBMCs or a T cell subset sorted from them (not recorded which). These TCRs come from a man aged 18 to 29 who had mild COVID-19 (a few samples of this study predate the infection). Cell type and time point are not known.

The V gene is TRBV6-4, the J gene TRBJ2-5, with D perhaps TRBD2 (5 bases). CDR1 MRHNA and CDR2 SNTAGT come from the germline V gene. The CDR3 runs 13 residues. V lost 5 bases to trimming and J lost 7 bases, with 14 bases between them. The CDR3 region has the DNA TGTGCCAGCAGTAAAGACGGGGTTGGGACCCAGTACTTC. Translation gives CASSKDGVGTQYF.

This chain joins TRBV5-1 and TRBJ2-1; D is perhaps TRBD1 or TRBD2 (5 bases each). The CDR3 has 14 amino acids. Trimming pared 1 base from V and 6 bases from J, leaving 11 bases between. CDR1 is SGHRS and CDR2 is YFSETQ in the germline V gene. Here the CDR3 reads CASSLNGDLNEQFF. CDR3 in DNA: TGCGCCAGCAGCTTGAATGGGGACCTCAATGAGCAGTTCTTC.

This clonotype was counted ten times or more. The rearrangement links TRBV6-5 to TRBJ2-1; no definite D call. V was shortened by 4 bases and J by 6 bases, with 16 bases between the two germline ends. Germline values: CDR1 MNHEY, CDR2 SVGAGI. The CDR3 extends over 15 amino acids. The CDR3 protein is CASSSWAQASNEQFF. The CDR3 DNA reads as TGTGCCAGCAGTTCCTGGGCTCAAGCGTCCAATGAGCAGTTCTTC.

The gene calls are TRBV20-1 and TRBJ1-1; D gene unclear. Looked up from germline, CDR1 is DFQATT and CDR2 is SNEGSKA (reference sequence). The CDR3 is 11 amino acids. V dropped 6 bases and J dropped 5 bases, with 10 bases sitting between them. The CDR3 region has the DNA TGCAGTGCCACCGGGCTAACTGAAGCTTTCTTT. Translated, it gives CSATGLTEAFF.

The V gene is TRBV5-1, the J gene TRBJ1-6; D unclear. V was pared by 0 bases and J by 7 bases, with 8 bases between. CDR3 length: 14 amino acids. Germline V gives CDR1 SGHRS, CDR2 YFSETQ. The CDR3 DNA reads as TGCGCCAGCAGCTTGGCTGGGCCGAATTCACCCCTCCACTTT. Translating gives CASSLAGPNSPLHF.

Only a few counts were recorded for this clonotype. A much larger clone lies a single base off, so this may be a read error. The rearrangement uses TRBV28 and TRBJ2-1; D gene unclear. Germline-derived CDR1 and CDR2 are MDHEN and SYDVKM. Trimming took 3 bases from V and 5 from J, leaving 2 bases between them. The CDR3 runs 11 residues. CDR3: CASSFDNEQFF. In DNA, the CDR3 is TGTGCCAGCAGTTTCGACAATGAGCAGTTCTTC.

This chain uses TRBV2 with TRBJ2-5, with D unclear. Germline values: CDR1 SNHLY, CDR2 FYNNEI. This CDR3 comprises 14 residues. V was cut by 7 bases and J by 1 base, with 13 bases left in between. The CDR3, as DNA: TGTGCCAGCACCCCCCGGAGTACCCAAGAGACCCAGTACTTC. It encodes CASTPRSTQETQYF.

The gene calls are TRBV6-5 and TRBJ1-2; 7 bases match TRBD1. From germline, CDR1 is MNHEY and CDR2 SVGAGI. The CDR3 has 17 residues. The trim removed 2 bases at V and 4 bases at J, leaving 13 bases unmatched. The CDR3 DNA reads TGTGCCAGCAGTTACGACTCAGGACAGGCCCTCCTCTATGGCTACACCTTC. This sequence encodes CASSYDSGQALLYGYTF.

This chain joins TRBV12-3 or TRBV12-4 and TRBJ1-1, with a tentative D call TRBD1 (5 bases). V shed 7 bases and J shed 2 bases, with 14 bases lying between them. The length of the CDR3 is 14 residues. CDR3 DNA: TGTGCCAGCACCCTGACACAGGTCAACACTGAAGCTTTCTTT. Its translation is CASTLTQVNTEAFF.

The chain has TRBV5-5 and TRBJ2-4, with 7 nucleotides matching TRBD2. Germline V gives CDR1 SGHKS, CDR2 YYEKEE (reference sequence). The V gene end was trimmed by 1 base and the J gene end by 2 bases; junction bases not matched to a gene: 3. The CDR3 covers 15 residues. CDR3 protein: CASSLRGVTKNIQYF. The DNA for the CDR3 is TGTGCCAGCAGCTTGCGGGGGGTAACCAAAAACATTCAGTACTTC.

Only a few counts were recorded for this clonotype. The V and J genes are TRBV6-5 and TRBJ2-7; 12 bases line up with TRBD2. The CDR3 is 15 amino acids. The ends lost 2 bases at V and 2 bases at J; junction bases unmatched: 1. Germline values: CDR1 MNHEY, CDR2 SVGAGI. The CDR3 protein is CASSYPSGGAYEQYF. In nucleotides, the CDR3 is TGTGCCAGCAGTTACCCTAGCGGGGGGGCCTACGAGCAGTACTTC.

A few counts support this clonotype. The chain joins TRBV19 to TRBJ2-7; TRBD1 matches 10 bases. This CDR3 has 15 residues. Germline values: CDR1 LNHDA, CDR2 SQIVND (reference sequence). J gave up 4 bases and V 4 bases, and 7 bases lay outside the gene matches. DNA for the CDR3: TGTGCCAGTAGTAAAGACAGGGGGCTGATGTACGAGCAGTACTTC. This sequence encodes CASSKDRGLMYEQYF.

This clonotype showed up just a few times. The chain's CDR3 is CASSLGTGGPGANVLTF. DNA of the CDR3: TGTGCCAGCAGCTTGGGGACAGGGGGCCCTGGGGCCAACGTCCTGACTTTC. This chain uses TRBV5-8 with TRBJ2-6; 11 bases fit TRBD1. J lost 2 bases, V lost 0 bases, and 1 base had no gene match. This CDR3 comprises 17 residues. Germline V gene data show CDR1 as SGHTS and CDR2 as YDEGEE.

This chain links TRBV6-1 with TRBJ2-3; D not certain. CDR1 and CDR2 from the germline V gene are MNHNS and SASEGT. The CDR3 has 14 residues. Trimming removed 2 bases at V and 4 bases at J, with 10 bases between. The CDR3 nucleotides read TGTGCCAGCAGTGAATTTGGATCGGCAGATACGCAGTATTTT. Its translation is CASSEFGSADTQYF.

This clonotype was found a few times. The chain joins TRBV7-3 to TRBJ2-3; D is undetermined. The CDR3 is made up of 12 amino acids. V was shortened by 5 bases and J by 6 bases, with 9 bases between the two germline ends. CDR1 is SGHTA and CDR2 is FQGTGA in the germline V gene. CDR3 bases: TGTGCCAGCAGCCCCGATCGGGATACGCAGTATTTT. Its protein product is CASSPDRDTQYF.

This chain joins TRBV6-1 and TRBJ1-2; D unresolved. CDR3 size: 15 residues. Germline CDR1 is MNHNS and CDR2 is SASEGT. The V end lost 7 bases, the J end lost 4 bases, and 19 bases lay between the germline ends. In nucleotides, the CDR3 is TGTGCCAGCAATACCGGGAGGATTGTCGCCTATGGCTACACCTTC. Encoded protein: CASNTGRIVAYGYTF.

The chain uses TRBV6-2 or TRBV6-3 and TRBJ2-3, with D possibly matching TRBD2 (6 bases). V was shortened by 6 bases and J by 0 bases, with 13 bases between the two germline ends. Germline V gene sequence: CDR1 MNHEY, CDR2 SVGEGT. CDR3 length: 15 amino acids. The CDR3 DNA sequence: TGTGCCAGCAGACGACGACGGGGGAGCACAGATACGCAGTATTTT. Its protein product is CASRRRRGSTDTQYF.

This clonotype was counted ten times or more. The chain uses TRBV3-1 and TRBJ2-2; D is unresolved. The germline V and J ends were trimmed by 4 bases and 1 base, with 7 bases remaining between them. Per the germline V gene, CDR1 is LGHDT and CDR2 is YNNKEL (reference sequence). The CDR3 spans 14 residues. The CDR3 DNA is TGTGCCAGCAGCCGGTTCGGGAACACCGGGGAGCTGTTTTTT. It translates to CASSRFGNTGELFF.

The genes are TRBV6-5 and TRBJ2-5; possibly TRBD2 for D (7 bases). Germline-derived CDR1 and CDR2 are MNHEY and SVGAGI. Trimming stripped 2 bases from V and 5 bases from J, with 12 bases between. This CDR3 is 14 amino acids long. CDR3 amino acids: CASSYRGGRETQYF. The CDR3 DNA reads TGTGCCAGCAGTTACAGGGGGGGTCGGGAGACCCAGTACTTC.

The rearrangement uses TRBV5-6 and TRBJ2-5; no reliable D call. The CDR3 has 12 residues. CDR1 and CDR2 from the germline V gene are SGHDT and YYEEEE. V dropped 0 bases and J dropped 7 bases, with 7 bases sitting between them. The CDR3 reads CASSLADSTQYF. The CDR3 DNA is TGTGCCAGCAGCTTGGCAGACTCGACCCAGTACTTC.

In this sample, this clonotype turned up a few times. The V and J genes are TRBV19 and TRBJ1-2; tentatively, D is TRBD1 (5 bases). The CDR3 extends over 13 amino acids. Deletions cut 9 bases from V and 4 bases from J, with 15 bases between. CDR1 and CDR2 (germline): LNHDA, SQIVND (reference sequence). DNA for the CDR3: TGTGCCAGCCAACCGGGGACGGCCTATGGCTACACCTTC. Amino acids: CASQPGTAYGYTF.

The V gene is TRBV7-3, the J gene TRBJ2-7, with a possible D match to TRBD2 (5 bases). Deletions cut 5 bases from V and 1 base from J, with 12 bases between. This CDR3 has 14 residues. Germline CDR1 and CDR2: SGHTA and FQGTGA. The CDR3 DNA follows: TGTGCCAGCAGCCCGTCCCCGGGGTCCTACGAGCAGTACTTC. Protein: CASSPSPGSYEQYF.

The CDR3 region is CASSPRGTSGGLQYTQYF. The DNA of the CDR3 is TGTGCCAGCAGCCCCCGCGGGACTAGCGGGGGCCTACAGTACACGCAGTATTTT. The chain is built from TRBV7-3 and TRBJ2-3; TRBD2 aligns across 14 bases. Germline loops: CDR1 SGHTA, CDR2 FQGTGA. After removal of 5 bases from V and 9 bases from J, the junction contained 16 bases not matched to a gene. This CDR3 comprises 18 residues.

The rearrangement links TRBV5-1 to TRBJ2-3; 8 bases match TRBD2. The germline CDR1 and CDR2 sequences are SGHRS and YFSETQ. After removal of 5 bases from V and 6 bases from J, the junction contained 11 bases not matched to a gene. The CDR3 sequence is 15 residues long. The CDR3 spells CASRIAGGRRDTQYF. The DNA for the CDR3 is TGCGCCAGCAGAATCGCGGGGGGCCGAAGGGATACGCAGTATTTT.